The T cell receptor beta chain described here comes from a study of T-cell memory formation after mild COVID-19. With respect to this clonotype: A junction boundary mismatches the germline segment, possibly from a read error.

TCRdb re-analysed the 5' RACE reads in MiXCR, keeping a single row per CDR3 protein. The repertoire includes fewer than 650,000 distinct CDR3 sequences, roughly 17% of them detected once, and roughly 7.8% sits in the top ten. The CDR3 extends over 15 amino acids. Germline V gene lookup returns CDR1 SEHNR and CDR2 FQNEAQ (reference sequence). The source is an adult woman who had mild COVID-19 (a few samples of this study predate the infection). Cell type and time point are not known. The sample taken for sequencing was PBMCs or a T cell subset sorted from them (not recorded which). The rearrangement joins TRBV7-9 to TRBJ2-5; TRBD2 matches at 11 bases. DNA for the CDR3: TGTGCCAGCAGCTTAACTAGCGGGAGCTCTGAGACCAAGTACTTC. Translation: CASSLTSGSSETKYF.